This T cell receptor beta chain was identified during a study of blood T cell repertoires in COVID-19. Germline assignment: CDR1 DFQATT and CDR2 SNEGSKA (reference sequence). V shed 6 bases, J shed 9 bases, and the junction held 4 bases outside the gene matches. The CDR3 totals 10 residues. As processed by the authors: Scientists estimated how many nucleated cells there were by amplifying reference gene primers. Using immunoSEQ multiplex PCR, the repertoire was profiled, and TCRdb retains in-frame clones only, with some absent. The DNA was the basis for D and trimming; V, J and clone size are from that table. The data show over 150,000 clones, with 70% to 90% seen just once and 6.9% held by the top ten.

This sequence joins TRBV20-1 and TRBJ1-1; TRBD1 agrees at 7 bases. The sequenced sample was peripheral blood. The receptor's source is a man aged 80 or over with COVID-19, enrolled during active disease. The CDR3 spells CSASRGKAFF. The CDR3 bases are TGCAGTGCGAGCAGGGGGAAAGCTTTCTTT.